This record concerns one TCR beta chain sequence. Profiled with immunoSEQ multiplex PCR; TCRdb holds only in-frame clones, not every one. The sample consists of 15,000 to 20,000 clones, less than 90% of them appearing once. The sample is drawn from a study of somatic mutations in cytotoxic T cells in rheumatoid arthritis. The overall study: Patient blood, which was peripheral blood collected as 30 ml EDTA, was drawn right after diagnosis and before any treatment started.

The CDR3 is made up of 11 amino acids. V lost 5 bases, J lost 6 bases, and 8 bases lay in between. Germline CDR1 and CDR2: SQVTM and ANQGSEA. The TCR was taken from an adult with rheumatoid arthritis. The chain combines TRBV29-1 with TRBJ2-1; D remains unclear. Sample: CD8+ T cells sorted from blood. This CDR3 reads CSVRSLNEQFF. CDR3 sequence (DNA): TGCAGCGTTCGATCTCTCAATGAGCAGTTCTTC.